Below, 2 T cell receptor beta chains from the same sample are listed, as sequenced in a study of T cells in women clearing cervical HPV infection. Method: immunoSEQ multiplex PCR; TCRdb's copy keeps in-frame clones and lacks some. The specimen's table records some 28,000 clones. The sequencing sample was made of blood buffy coat. Every receptor here comes from a woman aged 18 to 69 with a cervical HPV16 infection that either progressed to CIN3+ or cleared (not recorded which).

Of note for this clone: The read is 3 residues too short to cover the CDR3 end, so that end is filled in from the germline J gene. The chain is built from TRBV5-1 and TRBJ2-6; the D gene is possibly TRBD1 (6 bases). CDR1 is SGHRS and CDR2 is YFSETQ in the germline V gene. V was trimmed by 0 bases and J by 2 bases, leaving 9 bases between them. The CDR3 loop spans 16 amino acids. The CDR3 loop reads CASSLEGVPGANVLTF. The sequenced part of the CDR3 DNA is TGCGCCAGCAGCTTGGAGGGGGTCCCTGGGGCCAACGTC.

In regard to this clone: The read is 3 residues too short to cover the CDR3 end, so that end is filled in from the germline J gene. The chain couples TRBV29-1 to TRBJ1-2; a possible D gene is TRBD1 (5 bases). The germline CDR1 and CDR2 sequences are SQVTM and ANQGSEA. The CDR3 runs to 14 residues. CDR3 DNA (partial): TGCAGCGGGGGGGGACCGGGACTTACTGGGGGC. This encodes CSGGGPGLTGG. The full CDR3 reads CSGGGPGLTGGYTF. Together with reference TRBV29-1 and TRBJ1-2, the CDR3 gives the full variable domain: SAVISQKPSRDICQRGTSLTIQCQVDSQVTMMFWYRQQPGQSLTLIATANQGSEATYESGFVIDKFPISRPNLTFSTLTVSNMSPEDSSIYLCSGGGPGLTGGYTFGSGTRLTVV.